The rows below give T cell receptor beta chains drawn from one sample of a study of post-analysis software for immune sequencing data. One entry per CDR3 protein, called by TCRdb with MiXCR from the PCR reads. The table has roughly 150,000 distinct CDR3 sequences, about 37% seen once. Sequencing used blood, obtained after autologous hematopoietic stem cell transplantation. The source is a girl aged 10-17 years with multiple sclerosis. Both conserved end residues are part of each CDR3.

v_gene	j_gene	CDR3aa
TRBV12-3/TRBV12-4	TRBJ2-5	CASSLAGLNFGEQYF
TRBV10-3	TRBJ1-1	CATRDRNTEAFF
TRBV6-2/TRBV6-3	TRBJ2-7	CASSVLAGAPEQYF
TRBV6-5	TRBJ2-7	CASSYQTGLGYEQYF
TRBV6-5	TRBJ1-2	CASSYGTGLNGYTF
TRBV15	TRBJ2-3	CATSRGWELTLSTDTQYF
TRBV7-2	TRBJ2-5	CASRAGPQETQYF
TRBV30	TRBJ1-1	CAWSAPRGKNTEAFF
TRBV7-2	TRBJ1-1	CASSPRGLDTEAFF
TRBV20-1	TRBJ1-5	CSAVEGNQPQHF
TRBV20-1	TRBJ2-7	CSAYPSGSSYEQYF
TRBV12-3/TRBV12-4	TRBJ2-4	CASSDPAQGRNIQYF
TRBV28	TRBJ1-5	CASSLFGQVVQPQHF
TRBV3-1	TRBJ2-6	CASSQAPLAVGANVLTF
TRBV6-2/TRBV6-3	TRBJ1-2	CASSSRYRPGYTF
TRBV20-1	TRBJ2-7	CSARVVYSYEQYF
TRBV7-8	TRBJ2-1	CASSLARIGRAHFLYNEQFF
TRBV28	TRBJ2-7	CASSSPDRAHEQYF
TRBV9	TRBJ2-3	CASSVRDESTDTQYF
TRBV7-2	TRBJ2-2	CASSSGTANTGELFF
TRBV19	TRBJ1-2	CASRGTDYGYTF
TRBV20-1	-	CSASRDFHEQYF